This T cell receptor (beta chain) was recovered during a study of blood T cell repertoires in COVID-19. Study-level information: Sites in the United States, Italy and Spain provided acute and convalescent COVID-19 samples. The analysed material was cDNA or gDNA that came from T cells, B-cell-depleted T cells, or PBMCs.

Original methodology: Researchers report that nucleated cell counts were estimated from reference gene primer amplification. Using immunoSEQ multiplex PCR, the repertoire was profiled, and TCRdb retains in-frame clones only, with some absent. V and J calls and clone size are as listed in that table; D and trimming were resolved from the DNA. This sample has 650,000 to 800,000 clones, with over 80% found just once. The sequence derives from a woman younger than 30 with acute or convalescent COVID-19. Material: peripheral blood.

The CDR3 region has the DNA TGTGCCAGCAGCTACCTGAGTGGGGGGAGCACCGGGGAGCTGTTTTTT. It yields the protein CASSYLSGGSTGELFF. The V and J genes are TRBV11-2 and TRBJ2-2; possible D gene TRBD2, 6 bases. From germline, CDR1 is SGHAT and CDR2 FQNNGV. V was pared by 4 bases and J by 4 bases, with 16 bases between. This CDR3 spans 16 amino acids.